This TCR beta chain stems from a study of shared clonotypes between healthy human individuals. Clones were sequenced by immunoSEQ multiplex PCR, and TCRdb holds only the in-frame ones, with some missing. The data hold under 2.5 million clones, with 85% to 95% observed a single time. Turning to this clone: The antigen is not known.

Study-wide findings and caveats: Naive subsets typically showed greater estimated richness than memory subsets.

All the donors were Caucasian adults who lived in Nashville, Tennessee. V was cut by 4 bases and J by 3 bases, with 11 bases left in between. The length of the CDR3 is 13 residues. Per germline, CDR1 SGHRS and CDR2 YFSETQ. This TCR came from a man aged 18 to 30 in good health. Some clones in this sample may be carry-over from other donors' samples. The chain is built from TRBV5-1 and TRBJ2-7; D might be TRBD1 (5 bases). The material sequenced was naive CD4+ T cells from PBMCs. This sample's subset: CD45RA+ positively selected. In DNA form, the CDR3 reads TGCGCCAGCAGCACAGGAAACAACTACGAGCAGTACTTC. It codes for CASSTGNNYEQYF.